This TCR beta chain was captured in a study of T cells expressing NK-cell markers. Germline V gene lookup returns CDR1 MNHEY and CDR2 SVGAGI. CDR3 length equals 16 residues. TCRdb reworked the 5' RACE reads into one entry per CDR3 protein, no DNA. This table holds some 190,000 distinct CDR3 sequences. What was sequenced was blood T cells: a sorted CD56 or NKG2C T cell subset, CD4+ or CD8+ T cells, or bulk PBMC T cells (not recorded which). This chain uses TRBV6-5 with TRBJ2-5; TCRdb reports TRBD1, a call that lacks DNA to check it against. The receptor's source is a man aged 18 to 70 in good health. The CDR3 region is CASSHGTLRSGETQYF.